Shown below are 32 T cell receptor beta chains from a single sample sequenced in a study of Ad26.COV2.S vaccination and SARS-CoV-2 variants. Stated treatment: 15 to 20 received Ad26.COV2.S at low or high dose, single or two shots; about 5 received placebo; per-sample allocation not given. Samples were taken on day 63 after the first vaccine or placebo injection. Sequencing used immunoSEQ multiplex PCR; TCRdb keeps in-frame clones, though not all of them. The sample has approximately 460,000 clones, 80% to 90% seen once. The sample was peripheral blood, taken in a trial of Ad26.COV2.S vaccine versus placebo. All receptors derive from a person between 18 and 65 years old who received the Ad26.COV2.S COVID-19 vaccine or a placebo.

The chain links TRBV30 to TRBJ2-3; 8 bases are a match to TRBD2. After removal of 0 bases from V and 4 bases from J, the junction contained 3 bases not matched to a gene. CDR1 is GTSNPN and CDR2 is SVGIG in the germline V gene (reference sequence). The CDR3 is 14 residues long. As DNA, the CDR3 is TGTGCCTGGAGTGTACTACTAGCGGCAGATACGCAGTATTTT. It is translated as CAWSVLLAADTQYF.

V is TRBV6-5 and J is TRBJ2-7; 7 bases align to TRBD2. This CDR3 region has 15 residues. Losses at the gene ends were 6 bases for V and 5 bases for J; bases not matched to a gene: 13. CDR1 MNHEY and CDR2 SVGAGI come from the germline V gene. CDR3 nucleotide sequence: TGTGCCAGCAGCTGGCTGGGAGGGGTGGATAACGAGCAGTACTTC. It yields the protein CASSWLGGVDNEQYF.

This chain joins TRBV7-6 and TRBJ2-1; the match to TRBD2 covers 8 bases. Germline V CDR1 and CDR2: SGHVS, FNYEAQ. The length of the CDR3 is 16 residues. V trimming: 5 bases; J trimming: 3 bases; junction bases outside the gene matches: 9. CDR3 in amino acids: CASSPEAGGLYNEQFF. CDR3 nucleotide sequence: TGTGCCAGCAGCCCCGAGGCGGGGGGTCTCTACAATGAGCAGTTCTTC.

J is TRBJ1-2 and V is TRBV12-3 or TRBV12-4; TRBD1 is a possible D gene (5 bases). V was trimmed by 7 bases and J by 4 bases, leaving 13 bases between them. There are 13 residues in the CDR3. Written as DNA, the CDR3 is TGTGCCAGCACATTTCGGGGACCCTATGGCTACACCTTC. It translates to CASTFRGPYGYTF.

In this sample, this clone turned up a few times. Other DNA sequences from this sample encode an identical CDR3 as well. The CDR3 region has the DNA TGTGCCAGCAGCTGGACAGCGAACACTGAAGCTTTCTTT. Translating it yields CASSWTANTEAFF. The gene calls are TRBV6-5 and TRBJ1-1; D may be TRBD1 (6 bases). CDR3 length: 13 amino acids. From germline, CDR1 is MNHEY and CDR2 SVGAGI. Trimming stripped 6 bases from V and 1 base from J, with 9 bases between.

In DNA, the CDR3 is TGTGCCAGCAGCTTAGTGGTCGGAGAGACCCAGTACTTC. Its translation is CASSLVVGETQYF. The V call is TRBV7-6, the J call TRBJ2-5; no definite D call. With 1 base removed from V and 4 bases from J, the gap between germline ends came to 7 bases. In germline, CDR1 is SGHVS, CDR2 FNYEAQ. The CDR3 contains 13 residues.

Only a few counts were recorded for this clone. The V call is TRBV19, the J call TRBJ1-2; D is ambiguous. The germline V and J ends were trimmed by 7 bases and 0 bases, with 9 bases remaining between them. The V gene's germline CDR1 is LNHDA and CDR2 SQIVND (reference sequence). The CDR3 consists of 13 residues. The CDR3 here is CASTQAANYGYTF. As DNA, the CDR3 is TGTGCCAGTACCCAGGCCGCTAACTATGGCTACACCTTC. The full variable domain, with the rest looked up from reference TRBV19 and TRBJ1-2, is DGGITQSPKYLFRKEGQNVTLSCEQNLNHDAMYWYRQDPGQGLRLIYYSQIVNDFQKGDIAEGYSVSREKKESFPLTVTSAQKNPTAFYLCASTQAANYGYTFGSGTRLTVV.

A single count supports this clone. The chain carries TRBV4-1 and TRBJ1-5; TRBD1 might be the D (5 bases). In germline, CDR1 is MGHRA, CDR2 YSYEKL. V lost 0 bases, J lost 2 bases, and 14 bases lay in between. This CDR3 spans 17 amino acids. The chain's CDR3 is CASSQDWGRVRNQPQHF. The CDR3 DNA follows: TGCGCCAGCAGCCAAGACTGGGGCAGGGTTCGCAATCAGCCCCAGCATTTT.

The V call is TRBV5-4, the J call TRBJ1-1; tentatively, D is TRBD1 (6 bases). Germline V gene data show CDR1 as SGHNT and CDR2 as YYREEE (reference sequence). CDR3 length: 15 amino acids. Trimming cost V 0 bases and J 4 bases, with 13 bases left between them. CDR3 protein: CASSLAQGTFTEAFF. As DNA, the CDR3 is TGTGCCAGCAGCTTGGCCCAGGGGACGTTCACTGAAGCTTTCTTT.

J is TRBJ2-5 and V is TRBV18; 7 nucleotides match TRBD1. CDR3 size: 16 residues. Looked up from germline, CDR1 is KGHSH and CDR2 is LQKENI. The V segment lost 6 bases and the J segment 5 bases; nucleotides outside the gene matches: 15. The CDR3 region is CASSTFGTATTETQYF. CDR3 coding DNA: TGTGCCAGCTCGACGTTCGGGACAGCCACAACGGAGACCCAGTACTTC.

V is TRBV7-8 and J is TRBJ1-1, with 8 nucleotides matching TRBD1. CDR1 is SGHVS, CDR2 FQNEAQ, per germline. J was trimmed by 1 base and V by 4 bases; bases with no gene match: 8. The CDR3 contains 16 residues. DNA of the CDR3: TGTGCCAGCAGCTCCGGATGGGGACAGGAGAACACTGAAGCTTTCTTT. This sequence encodes CASSSGWGQENTEAFF.

In this sample, this clone turned up once. V usage is TRBV6-1 and J usage is TRBJ2-7; D is possibly TRBD1 (6 bases). V lost 3 bases to trimming and J lost 2 bases, with 14 bases between them. Germline CDR1 MNHNS, CDR2 SASEGT. This CDR3 has 15 amino acids. The CDR3 DNA follows: TGTGCCAGCAGTGATGTCATCTCAGGGGCCTACGAGCAGTACTTC. As protein: CASSDVISGAYEQYF.

The V gene is TRBV6-5, the J gene TRBJ2-1; D unresolved. CDR1 and CDR2 from the germline V gene are MNHEY and SVGAGI. The CDR3 has 14 residues. Trimming stripped 2 bases from V and 6 bases from J, with 11 bases between. As DNA, the CDR3 is TGTGCCAGCAGTTACGGGCAGAACCTCAATGAGCAGTTCTTC. As protein: CASSYGQNLNEQFF.

The CDR3 reads CASSVGQGANEAFF. In DNA form, the CDR3 reads TGTGCCAGCAGCGTAGGGCAGGGGGCCAATGAAGCTTTCTTT. The rearrangement uses TRBV9 and TRBJ1-1; 8 positions agree with TRBD1. V was pared by 0 bases and J by 7 bases, with 5 bases of the junction left unmatched. CDR1 is SGDLS, CDR2 YYNGEE, per germline. CDR3 length: 14 residues.

The chain joins TRBV6-6 to TRBJ1-2; D call uncertain. CDR3 size: 13 residues. Trimming took off 7 bases at V and 7 bases at J, with 16 bases between the two ends. Germline CDR1 is MNHNY and CDR2 is SVGAGI (reference sequence). The CDR3 DNA is TGTGCCAGCACCGCGGATCTATTGCGTGGCTACACCTTC. Its protein is CASTADLLRGYTF.

V gene TRBV4-3 combines with J gene TRBJ2-1; D unresolved. The CDR3 runs 14 residues. CDR1 and CDR2 from the germline V gene are LGHNA and YSLEER. The V end was cut by 1 base, the J end by 5 bases, with 9 bases between. The CDR3 coding sequence is TGCGCCAGCAGCCAAGCGGTATGGGACAATGAGCAGTTCTTC. Protein sequence: CASSQAVWDNEQFF.

A word on this clone: Different DNA sequences within this sample yield the same CDR3. The V call is TRBV28, the J call TRBJ1-6, with a possible D match to TRBD1 (5 bases). Germline V gene data show CDR1 as MDHEN and CDR2 as SYDVKM. V dropped 2 bases and J dropped 0 bases, with 5 bases sitting between them. The CDR3 loop spans 15 amino acids. CDR3 bases: TGTGCCAGCAGTTTAGGGGGCTCCTATAATTCACCCCTCCACTTT. Translation gives CASSLGGSYNSPLHF.

V and J are TRBV6-5 and TRBJ2-2, with D uncertain. The CDR3 covers 13 residues. V was shortened by 5 bases and J by 2 bases, with 6 bases between the two germline ends. Germline loops: CDR1 MNHEY, CDR2 SVGAGI. The CDR3 DNA reads as TGTGCCAGCAGTCCTACCAACACCGGGGAGCTGTTTTTT. It codes for CASSPTNTGELFF.

The rearrangement links TRBV11-3 to TRBJ1-5, with 11 bases fitting TRBD1. Germline CDR1 SGHNT, CDR2 YENEEA. V lost 4 bases and J lost 5; bases outside the gene matches: 7. The CDR3 covers 16 residues. CDR3 amino acids: CASSSPRTGGYQPQHF. DNA for the CDR3: TGTGCCAGCAGCTCACCTCGGACAGGGGGCTATCAGCCCCAGCATTTT. The full variable domain, completed using reference TRBV11-3 and TRBJ1-5, is EAGVVQSPRYKIIEKKQPVAFWCNPISGHNTLYWYLQNLGQGPELLIRYENEEAVDDSQLPKDRFSAERLKGVDSTLKIQPAELGDSAVYLCASSSPRTGGYQPQHFGDGTRLSIL.

Only one count was recorded for this clone. The chain recombines TRBV27 with TRBJ1-6; a weak D match, TRBD1 (6 bases). The V end was cut by 3 bases, the J end by 8 bases, with 17 bases between. The CDR3 totals 16 residues. The germline gives CDR1 MNHEY, CDR2 SMNVEV (reference sequence). The CDR3 DNA sequence: TGTGCCAGCAGTTTTGGCGTTTGGGGGGCGCATTCACCCCTCCACTTT. Encoded protein: CASSFGVWGAHSPLHF.

This sequence joins TRBV14 and TRBJ1-6; 8 positions match TRBD1. The germline gives CDR1 SGHDN, CDR2 FVKESK. The V and J ends lost 4 bases and 7 bases, in that order; junction bases with no gene match: 12. The CDR3 extends over 17 amino acids. DNA of the CDR3: TGTGCCAGCAGCCTCACGGGACAGGCAGTCGGGAATTCACCCCTCCACTTT. This gives the protein CASSLTGQAVGNSPLHF. The full variable domain, in which reference TRBV14 and TRBJ1-6 provide the parts outside the CDR3, is EAGVTQFPSHSVIEKGQTVTLRCDPISGHDNLYWYRRVMGKEIKFLLHFVKESKQDESGMPNNRFLAERTGGTYSTLKVQPAELEDSGVYFCASSLTGQAVGNSPLHFGNGTRLTVT.

The chain combines TRBV6-5 with TRBJ2-1, with 8 bases identical to TRBD2. Germline CDR1 reads MNHEY; CDR2 reads SVGAGI. There are 15 residues in the CDR3. The junction had 7 bases not matched to a gene; V was cut back by 2 bases and J by 7 bases. CDR3 sequence (DNA): TGTGCCAGCAGTTACAACGGGGGGGCCCAGAATGAGCAGTTCTTC. Encoded protein: CASSYNGGAQNEQFF.

This clone showed up just a few times. Written as DNA, the CDR3 is TGTGCCAGCAGCTTAGAGGGGGCATCCTACTTCGCTTTCTTT. Protein product: CASSLEGASYFAFF. V and J are TRBV7-9 and TRBJ1-1, with 7 bases lining up with TRBD1. V was pared by 1 base and J by 11 bases, with 10 bases of the junction left unmatched. The germline V gene encodes CDR1 SEHNR and CDR2 FQNEAQ (reference sequence). This CDR3 contains 14 residues.

V and J are TRBV9 and TRBJ2-1, with 13 bases identical to TRBD2. Germline lookup yields CDR1 SGDLS and CDR2 YYNGEE. The CDR3 extends over 16 amino acids. J gave up 6 bases and V 1 base, and 4 bases lay outside the gene matches. The CDR3 here is CASSVTSGGAGNEQFF. The CDR3, as DNA: TGTGCCAGCAGCGTAACTAGCGGGGGGGCAGGCAATGAGCAGTTCTTC.

The chain employs TRBV3-1 (or the pseudogene TRBV3-2) and TRBJ2-4; TRBD2 matches at 7 bases. V shed 0 bases and J 10 bases; nucleotides not matched to a gene: 6. CDR3 length equals 14 residues. Germline V gene lookup returns CDR1 LGHDT and CDR2 YNNKEL (reference sequence). CDR3 region: CASSQEGEGGIQYF. The CDR3 nucleotides read TGTGCCAGCAGCCAAGAAGGAGAGGGAGGGATTCAGTACTTC.

V usage is TRBV2 and J usage is TRBJ2-1; 8 nucleotides align to TRBD2. J was trimmed by 0 bases and V by 8 bases; bases with no gene match: 15. The germline V gene has CDR1 SNHLY and CDR2 FYNNEI. The CDR3 spans 18 residues. This CDR3 reads CASLLGRGGLSSYNEQFF. The CDR3 bases are TGTGCCAGCCTCCTAGGTCGGGGGGGCCTTAGCTCCTACAATGAGCAGTTCTTC.

The J gene is TRBJ2-5, the V gene TRBV24-1; the D gene could be TRBD1 or TRBD2 (7 bases each). Germline V CDR1 and CDR2: KGHDR, SFDVKD. The CDR3 is 18 amino acids. V lost 5 bases to trimming and J lost 0 bases, with 21 bases between them. CDR3 nucleotide sequence: TGTGCCACCAGTGGCTTGCGGGAGACAGGGTCGGACCAAGAGACCCAGTACTTC. The encoded protein is CATSGLRETGSDQETQYF.

This clone was seen more than once but under ten times. The chain joins TRBV12-3 or TRBV12-4 to TRBJ2-1; perhaps D is TRBD1 or TRBD2 (5 bases each). V lost 1 base, J lost 10 bases, and 11 bases lay in between. This CDR3 has 13 amino acids. CDR3 bases: TGTGCCAGCAGTTTAGTTTCCGGGGCCGAGCAGTTCTTC. Translating it yields CASSLVSGAEQFF.

V and J are TRBV7-3 and TRBJ2-1; D is perhaps TRBD1 (6 bases). There are 18 residues in the CDR3. The V end was cut by 5 bases, the J end by 4 bases, with 24 bases between. The germline gives CDR1 SGHTA, CDR2 FQGTGA. Here the CDR3 reads CASSAKGGSTVKYNEQFF. CDR3 in DNA: TGTGCCAGCAGCGCGAAAGGGGGTTCGACAGTAAAATACAATGAGCAGTTCTTC.

Turning to this clone: This specimen includes other DNA sequences encoding the same CDR3. V usage is TRBV28 and J usage is TRBJ1-2; a weak D match, TRBD1 (6 bases). The germline V gene has CDR1 MDHEN and CDR2 SYDVKM. V was pared by 6 bases and J by 2 bases, with 7 bases between. This CDR3 is built from 12 residues. The CDR3 bases are TGTGCCAGCAGACAGGGAAACTATGGCTACACCTTC. This encodes CASRQGNYGYTF.

This sequence joins TRBV11-3 and TRBJ2-5, with D unresolved. The ends were cut back, 2 bases at V and 5 bases at J, with 9 bases in the middle. Germline V gene lookup returns CDR1 SGHNT and CDR2 YENEEA. This CDR3 is built from 13 residues. This CDR3 reads CASSLRPAETQYF. CDR3 nucleotide sequence: TGTGCCAGCAGCTTACGGCCCGCCGAGACCCAGTACTTC. The complete variable domain, with remaining parts taken from reference TRBV11-3 and TRBJ2-5, reads EAGVVQSPRYKIIEKKQPVAFWCNPISGHNTLYWYLQNLGQGPELLIRYENEEAVDDSQLPKDRFSAERLKGVDSTLKIQPAELGDSAVYLCASSLRPAETQYFGPGTRLLVL.

The rearrangement uses TRBV7-2 and TRBJ2-7, with D tentatively TRBD1 (6 bases). V lost 3 bases, J lost 2 bases, and 8 bases lay in between. The V gene's germline CDR1 is SGHTA and CDR2 FQGNSA. The CDR3 is made up of 13 amino acids. CDR3 protein: CASSFQGTYEQYF. The CDR3 DNA is TGTGCCAGCAGCTTCCAGGGGACCTACGAGCAGTACTTC.